The entry below gives a single T cell receptor (beta chain) sequence along with its context. Its antigen is unidentified. CDR1 and CDR2 from the germline V gene are SNHLY and FYNNEI. CDR3 length: 16 residues. V lost 2 bases to trimming and J lost 4 bases; unmatched junction nucleotides: 8. The data are from a study of CD8 T cells in ankylosing spondylitis. Study-wide results and limits: A TCR beta motif of 7 or 8 highly homologous variants appeared characteristic of ankylosing spondylitis blood. Clones linked to disease were reported to show significant enrichment in matched ankylosing spondylitis synovial fluid.

Scientists made TCR beta libraries using quantitative 5'-RACE with molecular barcodes. TCRdb ran MiXCR on the 5' RACE reads and lists one entry per CDR3 protein. The top ten clones hold more than 0.5% of a sample with more than 650,000 distinct CDR3 sequences, approximately 12% of them seen once. The V gene is TRBV2, the J gene TRBJ1-1; 9 bases align to TRBD1. This sequence was found in a male donor with ankylosing spondylitis. Input material: blood, either unsorted or a sorted T cell fraction (not recorded which). CDR3 nucleotide sequence: TGTGCCAGCAGTGAAAATACAGGGGGCGCGGTCACTGAAGCTTTCTTT. Protein sequence: CASSENTGGAVTEAFF.